This T cell receptor (beta chain) was documented in a study of vaccination and CD4 T cells after COVID-19. Across the study: Convalescent participants consisted of six males and four females, two being Hispanic.

General study points: Spike mono-reactivity was shown by 304 of 307 vaccine-specific clones in convalescent patients.

Treatment denoted: approximately 11-day PBMC culture with coronavirus spike peptide pools or control peptides (ViraFEST assay). ViraFEST relied on peptide pools to expand antigen-specific T cells; the TCRs were sequenced afterward. This clonotype was detected only a few times. The antigen is unknown. CDR3 length equals 14 residues. From germline, CDR1 is KGHDR and CDR2 SFDVKD. Trimming pared 4 bases from V and 1 base from J, leaving 9 bases between. Sequenced with the Oncomine TCR Beta short-read assay was DNA taken from cultured CD4+ T cells. A single record per CDR3 protein comes from TCRdb applying MiXCR to the PCR reads. The data contain roughly 28,000 distinct CDR3 sequences, around 50% of them singletons.

The J gene is TRBJ1-2, the V gene TRBV24-1; D unresolved. The sequence came from a human donor who received a COVID-19 vaccine. This material consisted of CD4+ T cells from blood, cultured in vitro, taken before SARS-CoV-2 vaccination. The CDR3 sequence: CATSERDFNYGYTF. CDR3 bases: TGTGCCACCAGTGAACGGGATTTTAACTATGGCTACACCTTC.